The rows below give T cell receptor beta chains drawn from one sample of a study of blood T cell repertoires in COVID-19. Method: immunoSEQ multiplex PCR; TCRdb's copy keeps in-frame clones and lacks some. The table lists 120,000 to 150,000 clones, 80% of them singletons. Specimen: peripheral blood. The receptor set was obtained from a man between 60 and 75 years old with active or convalescent COVID-19. Each CDR3 is given with its conserved first and last residue. D genes are given only for firm matches. The listing skips clone size in some rows; elsewhere it reads once, few, many or a size class.

>14|-|TRBV6-2/TRBV6-3|-|TRBJ2-7
CASSYSSQGYEQYF
TGTGCCAGCAGTTACTCGTCACAGGGCTACGAGCAGTACTTC
>14|TRBD1|TRBV7-9|-|TRBJ1-3
CASPTRTGGNTIYF
TGTGCCTCTCCGACCCGGACAGGGGGAAACACCATATATTTT
>13|TRBD1|TRBV6-5|-|TRBJ2-1
CASSRGTGNEQFF
TGTGCCAGCAGTAGGGGGACAGGCAATGAGCAGTTCTTC
>17|-|TRBV11-2|-|TRBJ1-1
CASSLDRMRGSNTEAFF
TGTGCCAGCAGCTTAGATCGGATGAGGGGGAGTAACACTGAAGCTTTCTTT
>15|TRBD1|TRBV11-2|-|TRBJ2-2
CASSPDRTNTGELFF
TGTGCCAGCAGCCCGGACAGGACGAACACCGGGGAGCTGTTTTTT
>15|TRBD1|TRBV10-1|-|TRBJ2-5
CASRRKGQGDETQYF
TGCGCCAGCAGACGCAAGGGACAGGGGGACGAGACCCAGTACTTC
>15|TRBD2|TRBV19|-|TRBJ2-3
CASSILAGRTDTQYF
TGTGCCAGTAGTATTCTAGCGGGCCGCACAGATACGCAGTATTTT
>13|-|TRBV4-2|-|TRBJ1-5
CASSQETDQPQHF
TGTGCCAGCAGCCAAGAGACAGATCAGCCCCAGCATTTT
>13|TRBD1|TRBV11-2|-|TRBJ2-1
CATSAQGKNEQFF
TGTGCCACCTCTGCACAGGGGAAGAATGAGCAGTTCTTC
>16|TRBD1|TRBV3-1/TRBV3-2|-|TRBJ1-2
CASSQRTGRSLYGYTF
TGTGCCAGCAGCCAAAGGACAGGGCGCTCCCTCTATGGCTACACCTTC
>18|TRBD2|TRBV10-3|-|TRBJ2-5
CAISDPSGREPAGETQYF
TGTGCCATCAGTGATCCGAGCGGGAGAGAGCCGGCTGGGGAGACCCAGTACTTC
>12|-|TRBV18|-|TRBJ1-6
CASSPGNSPLHF
TGTGCCAGCTCACCGGGCAATTCACCCCTCCACTTT
>15|-|TRBV7-2|-|TRBJ2-7
CASSLVVLPSYEQYF
TGTGCCAGCAGCTTAGTAGTTCTACCCTCCTACGAGCAGTACTTC
>16|TRBD2|TRBV7-3|few|TRBJ2-2
CASSPAGRERFGELFF
TGTGCCAGCAGCCCAGCGGGGAGGGAGAGGTTCGGGGAGCTGTTTTTT
>13|-|TRBV5-1|many|TRBJ1-1
CASRLDKNTEAFF
TGCGCCAGCAGACTTGACAAAAACACTGAAGCTTTCTTT
>15|TRBD1|TRBV19|-|TRBJ1-5
CASSLRGLREQPQHF
TGTGCCAGTAGTCTAAGGGGGCTGAGGGAACAGCCCCAGCATTTT
>15|TRBD2|TRBV6-5|-|TRBJ2-7
CASSLTGGYSYEQYF
TGTGCCAGCAGTTTGACGGGAGGTTACTCCTACGAGCAGTACTTC
>15|TRBD2|TRBV7-8|-|TRBJ2-1
CASSLEAGGPDEQFF
TGTGCCAGCAGCTTAGAAGCGGGAGGGCCCGACGAGCAGTTCTTC
>16|TRBD2|TRBV5-6|once|TRBJ2-7
CASSLGIAGGNNEQYF
TGTGCCAGCAGCTTGGGGATAGCGGGAGGGAACAACGAGCAGTACTTC
>14|TRBD1|TRBV6-2/TRBV6-3|-|TRBJ1-5
CASTPTGEDQPQHF
TGTGCCAGCACCCCTACAGGGGAGGATCAGCCCCAGCATTTT
>14|-|TRBV19|-|TRBJ1-2
CASSTPQGIGGYTF
TGTGCCAGTAGTACTCCACAGGGAATTGGTGGCTACACCTTC
>15|TRBD2|TRBV3-1/TRBV3-2|-|TRBJ2-3
CASSQVGGLEGTQYF
TGTGCCAGCAGCCAAGTCGGGGGACTAGAGGGTACGCAGTATTTT
>13|TRBD1|TRBV5-5|-|TRBJ1-2
CASSLQGAAGYTF
TGTGCCAGCAGCTTGCAGGGGGCGGCGGGCTACACCTTC
>14|-|TRBV25-1|once|TRBJ1-2
CASSGGGGVYGYTF
TGTGCCAGCAGTGGAGGAGGGGGGGTTTATGGCTACACCTTC
>17|-|TRBV5-6|many|TRBJ1-1
CASSLWGLGLKNTEAFF
TGTGCCAGCAGCTTGTGGGGCCTCGGCCTAAAGAACACTGAAGCTTTCTTT
>13|-|TRBV7-3|once|TRBJ2-1
CASSSNRASGPFF
TGTGCCAGCAGCTCTAACCGCGCCTCAGGTCCGTTCTTC
>15|TRBD2|TRBV9|once|TRBJ2-1
CASSVAGGIYNEQFF
TGTGCCAGCAGCGTAGCGGGGGGTATCTACAATGAGCAGTTCTTC
>16|-|TRBV28|once|TRBJ1-3
CASSWGGEGSGNTIYF
TGTGCCAGCAGTTGGGGGGGGGAAGGCTCTGGAAACACCATATATTTT
>14|TRBD2|TRBV10-2|few|TRBJ2-5
CASSPSGRAETQYF
TGCGCCAGCAGTCCTAGCGGGAGGGCAGAGACCCAGTACTTC